This is a list of T cell receptor beta chains from one sample in a study of spatial heterogeneity in lung cancer. TCRdb reprocessed the 5' RACE reads with MiXCR, giving one entry per CDR3 protein. The sample includes roughly 120,000 distinct CDR3 sequences, 10% to 15% seen only once; the top ten take around a sixth. Material: PBMCs, obtained at follow-up. These TCRs come from a male donor with early-stage non-small cell lung cancer. Each CDR3 is given with its conserved first and last residue. A D gene is named only where the DNA matches it firmly. Part of the rows lack a size; the others show once, few, many or a class for expanded clones.

D	J	V	size	DNA	CDR3
.	TRBJ2-5	TRBV11-2	few	TGTGCCAGCAGCGAACCCGGACCGGACAACCAAGAGACCCAGTACTTC	CASSEPGPDNQETQYF
TRBD1	TRBJ1-5	TRBV5-1	.	TGCGCCAGCAGCTTGGACGGGACAGACGATCAGCCCCAGCATTTT	CASSLDGTDDQPQHF
TRBD1	TRBJ2-1	TRBV7-2	.	TGTGCCAGCAGCTGGGGACAGGGAATATACAATGAGCAGTTCTTC	CASSWGQGIYNEQFF
.	TRBJ1-1	TRBV3-1	.	TGTGCCAGCAGCCTAGGGAACAGGGTGAGCACTGAAGCTTTCTTT	CASSLGNRVSTEAFF
.	TRBJ2-1	TRBV10-1	.	TGCGCCAGCAGTGAAAGCCCGGGCAGCGAGCAGTTCTTC	CASSESPGSEQFF
.	TRBJ2-7	TRBV13	few	TGTGCCAGCAGTGAACCTCTCTCCTACGAGCAGTACTTC	CASSEPLSYEQYF
TRBD1	TRBJ1-2	TRBV20-1	many	TGCAGTGCTACGAGTTCGACAGGGGTCTATGGCTACACCTTC	CSATSSTGVYGYTF
TRBD1	TRBJ1-2	TRBV7-8	many	TGTGCCAGCAGCCTGGACAGGGGAGGGAAGGATGGCTACACCTTC	CASSLDRGGKDGYTF
TRBD1	TRBJ1-4	TRBV4-1	.	TGCGCCAGCAGCCCTCCATTATCGGACAGGGGGCTTGAAAAACTGTTTTTT	CASSPPLSDRGLEKLFF
.	TRBJ2-3	TRBV27	.	TGTGCCAGCAGTTTACCTTATTTTGGGGTCACAGATACGCAGTATTTT	CASSLPYFGVTDTQYF
TRBD2	TRBJ2-3	TRBV4-3	.	TGCGCCAGCAGCCGCCAACTAGCGGCGGTAGATACGCAGTATTTT	CASSRQLAAVDTQYF
.	TRBJ1-1	TRBV3-1	.	TGTGCCAGCAGCCCAATCGCGGGGAACACTGAAGCTTTCTTT	CASSPIAGNTEAFF
.	TRBJ1-4	TRBV28	many	TGTGCCAGCAGTTCCGGACAGTATGGGGAAAAACTGTTTTTT	CASSSGQYGEKLFF
TRBD1	TRBJ2-5	TRBV2	.	TGTGCCAGCTCGGGACAGGGCAAGATGGTTGAGACCCAGTACTTC	CASSGQGKMVETQYF
.	TRBJ1-4	TRBV28	few	TGTGCCAGCAGGCCGGGCCGACGGCTAACTAATGAAAAACTGTTTTTT	CASRPGRRLTNEKLFF